The present T cell receptor beta chain was sequenced within a study of T cell responses to AZD1222 COVID-19 vaccine. Sequenced by immunoSEQ multiplex PCR; TCRdb stores in-frame clones only, minus some. The sample lists about 140,000 clones, under 95% seen once, with about 3% in the top ten. Concerning this clone: Antigen: not known.

General study points: Regions 160-218 and 743-854 held dominance among vaccine-associated CD4 TCRs, which spanned spike.

In germline, CDR1 is SGHRS, CDR2 YFSETQ. The CDR3 is 18 amino acids. V lost 1 base and J lost 1; bases outside the gene matches: 13. This sequence was found in an adult in good health. Sequencing used peripheral blood, obtained on day 0 of AZD1222 vaccination. The chain joins TRBV5-1 to TRBJ1-1; 7 nucleotides align to TRBD1. CDR3 region: CASSLFDREVNANTEAFF. CDR3 coding DNA: TGCGCCAGCAGCTTGTTCGACAGGGAGGTCAATGCGAACACTGAAGCTTTCTTT.